The table lists the clone carrying this TCR beta chain with a few counts. The target antigen is unknown. PCR was performed using 60 Vbeta and 13 Jbeta primers. TCRdb's copy holds only in-frame clones and misses some; the assay was immunoSEQ multiplex PCR. This sample carries roughly 160,000 clones, 85% of them seen once, and the ten largest clones take 1%. The data were obtained in a study of cytomegalovirus exposure and HLA in healthy donors. Study overall: Across 350 to 500 genotyped donors, approximately 81% landed in the Caucasian-associated ancestry cluster. Study outcomes and limitations: Accounts indicate the classifier identified cytomegalovirus status with strong specificity and sensitivity. TCR beta V- and J-gene trimming, according to a later analysis, was linked to a missense DCLRE1C variant. Versus the 666-donor mean, an Asian-associated ancestry cluster reportedly showed fewer N-insertions in a later analysis.

The CDR3 spans 14 residues. V gave up 10 bases and J gave up 5 bases; unmatched junction bases: 11. Germline CDR1 reads MDHEN; CDR2 reads SYDVKM. Sequenced sample: PBMCs. J is TRBJ2-5 and V is TRBV28, with 9 nucleotides matching TRBD2. The origin of this receptor is a boy aged 2 to 10 in good health and CMV-seronegative. The CDR3 loop is CAIMGTSYSETQYF. The CDR3 coding sequence is TGTGCCATAATGGGGACTAGCTACTCGGAGACCCAGTACTTC.